Below, 18 T cell receptor beta chains from the same sample are listed, as sequenced in a study of blood T cell repertoires in COVID-19. The protocol was immunoSEQ multiplex PCR, while the TCRdb copy is restricted to in-frame clones and leaves out a portion. The table has around 230,000 clones, roughly four fifths seen once. The sequenced material came from PBMCs or T cells enriched from blood (not recorded which). The source is a man between 40 and 49 years old who had recovered from COVID-19.

The rearrangement links TRBV7-6 to TRBJ1-1; maybe TRBD1 (5 bases). The V gene lost 1 base and the J gene lost 3 bases, with 12 bases spanning the gap. The CDR3 contains 15 residues. Germline CDR1 is SGHVS and CDR2 is FNYEAQ. CDR3 DNA: TGTGCCAGCAGCTTAGGGGCAGGGTGGGACACTGAAGCTTTCTTT. Amino acids: CASSLGAGWDTEAFF. The variable domain in full, with the rest retrieved from reference TRBV7-6 and TRBJ1-1, is GAGVSQSPRYKVTKRGQDVALRCDPISGHVSLYWYRQALGQGPEFLTYFNYEAQQDKSGLPNDRFSAERPEGSISTLTIQRTEQRDSAMYRCASSLGAGWDTEAFFGQGTRLTVV.

In this sample, this clone turned up once. The chain uses TRBV6-5 and TRBJ2-3, with TRBD2 matching over 10 bases. This CDR3 has 15 residues. V gave up 6 bases and J gave up 2 bases; unmatched junction bases: 5. The germline V gene encodes CDR1 MNHEY and CDR2 SVGAGI. The CDR3 nucleotides are TGTGCCAGCAGGCGAACTAGCGGGGTCACAGATACGCAGTATTTT. Its protein is CASRRTSGVTDTQYF.

This clone has just one count. This same CDR3 is encoded by further DNA sequences in the sample. V gene TRBV5-1 combines with J gene TRBJ1-1; a possible D gene is TRBD1 (5 bases). In germline, CDR1 is SGHRS, CDR2 YFSETQ. V was clipped by 0 bases and J by 5 bases, with 14 bases between them. This CDR3 spans 15 amino acids. The CDR3: CASSLVVGRDTEAFF. The CDR3 DNA follows: TGCGCCAGCAGCTTGGTAGTAGGCAGGGATACTGAAGCTTTCTTT.

The chain links TRBV9 to TRBJ2-1, with 11 positions matching TRBD2. J was trimmed by 4 bases and V by 4 bases; bases with no gene match: 10. Germline V gene lookup returns CDR1 SGDLS and CDR2 YYNGEE. The CDR3 spans 17 residues. The CDR3 coding sequence is TGTGCCAGCAGCCTAAAACCCATAGCGGGAGGGTACAATGAGCAGTTCTTC. Protein product: CASSLKPIAGGYNEQFF.

V gene TRBV12-3 or TRBV12-4 combines with J gene TRBJ1-4; D possibly corresponds to TRBD1 (6 bases). This CDR3 region has 13 residues. V was trimmed by 2 bases and J by 8 bases, leaving 9 bases between them. CDR3 protein: CASSLIRGEKLFF. Written as DNA, the CDR3 is TGTGCCAGCAGTTTAATAAGGGGGGAAAAACTGTTTTTT.

This sequence joins TRBV7-3 and TRBJ2-2, with D unresolved. This CDR3 has 15 amino acids. V lost 2 bases to trimming and J lost 3 bases, with 10 bases between them. CDR1 SGHTA and CDR2 FQGTGA come from the germline V gene. CDR3: CASSLGHMDTGELFF. The CDR3 DNA follows: TGTGCCAGCAGCTTAGGGCATATGGACACCGGGGAGCTGTTTTTT.

The V gene is TRBV7-9, the J gene TRBJ1-6; D is uncertain. Germline CDR1 is SEHNR and CDR2 is FQNEAQ (reference sequence). The V gene lost 6 bases and the J gene lost 10 bases, with 16 bases spanning the gap. This CDR3 contains 14 residues. CDR3 in amino acids: CASSLNQVGSPLHF. The CDR3 bases are TGTGCCAGCAGTCTTAACCAGGTCGGATCACCCCTCCACTTT.

This clone was detected a few times. The chain carries TRBV5-4 and TRBJ1-2, with 7 nucleotides matching TRBD1. Germline-derived CDR1 and CDR2 are SGHNT and YYREEE (reference sequence). V shed 2 bases, J shed 6 bases, and the junction held 4 bases outside the gene matches. CDR3 length equals 13 residues. CDR3 sequence reads: CASSLQGINGYTF. DNA for the CDR3: TGTGCCAGCAGCTTACAGGGGATTAATGGCTACACCTTC.

This chain connects TRBV19 to TRBJ1-4; D is unclear. Germline CDR1 is LNHDA and CDR2 is SQIVND (reference sequence). The CDR3 spans 15 residues. The V end lost 9 bases, the J end lost 0 bases, and 14 bases lay between the germline ends. The CDR3 region is CASRPRQATNEKLFF. DNA for the CDR3: TGTGCCAGCCGCCCTCGGCAGGCAACTAATGAAAAACTGTTTTTT.

The V gene is TRBV27, the J gene TRBJ2-1; 12 bases align to TRBD2. V was clipped by 5 bases and J by 7 bases; unmatched bases: 6. This CDR3 spans 15 amino acids. Looked up from germline, CDR1 is MNHEY and CDR2 is SMNVEV (reference sequence). The CDR3: CASSRTSGMGNEQFF. DNA of the CDR3: TGTGCCAGCAGTCGGACTAGCGGGATGGGAAATGAGCAGTTCTTC.

This chain joins TRBV5-1 and TRBJ2-1; TRBD1 matches 7 bases. This CDR3 is built from 17 residues. V was clipped by 3 bases and J by 0 bases; unmatched bases: 9. Germline CDR1 and CDR2: SGHRS and YFSETQ. The CDR3 sequence: CASSSLPGQSSYNEQFF. The CDR3 DNA is TGCGCCAGCAGCTCGCTTCCGGGACAGAGCTCCTACAATGAGCAGTTCTTC.

The gene calls are TRBV12-5 and TRBJ2-7, with D perhaps TRBD2 (5 bases). V dropped 3 bases and J dropped 4 bases, with 16 bases sitting between them. The germline gives CDR1 LGHNT, CDR2 FRNRAP. The CDR3 is 15 residues long. This CDR3 reads CASGFFDPSGYEQYF. The CDR3 DNA reads as TGTGCTAGTGGTTTTTTCGACCCCTCGGGGTACGAGCAGTACTTC.

V is TRBV15 and J is TRBJ1-2; the match to TRBD1 covers 8 bases. There are 12 residues in the CDR3. Germline loops: CDR1 LNHNV, CDR2 YYDKDF (reference sequence). Trimming took 0 bases from V and 10 from J; bases not matched to a gene: 1. The CDR3 here is CATSRDQGAYTF. In DNA, the CDR3 is TGTGCCACCAGCAGAGATCAGGGGGCCTACACCTTC.

CDR3 coding DNA: TGTGCCAGCAGTCACCTAAGTCTCGGACTAGCGGAAGACTACGAGCAGTACTTC. Its protein is CASSHLSLGLAEDYEQYF. The chain links TRBV6-2 or TRBV6-3 to TRBJ2-7; 10 bases line up with TRBD2. The CDR3 contains 18 residues. Germline trimming cut 5 bases from V and 3 bases from J; bases unmatched to any gene: 16. CDR1 and CDR2 (germline): MNHEY, SVGEGT.

This chain's CDR3 is CAINSRSSNSPLHF. The CDR3 DNA sequence: TGTGCCATCAACTCCCGCTCTTCTAATTCACCCCTCCACTTT. V is TRBV10-3 and J is TRBJ1-6, with D uncertain. Germline V gene data show CDR1 as ENHRY and CDR2 as SYGVKD. The CDR3 is 14 residues long. V lost 7 bases, J lost 6 bases, and 13 bases lay in between.

The CDR3 is CASSPAASVGETQYF. The CDR3 DNA follows: TGTGCCAGCAGCCCAGCGGCTAGCGTTGGGGAGACCCAGTACTTC. The chain joins TRBV11-1 to TRBJ2-5; perhaps TRBD2 as D (6 bases). In germline, CDR1 is SGHAT, CDR2 FQDESV (reference sequence). This CDR3 is built from 15 residues. The ends were cut back, 5 bases at V and 5 bases at J, with 18 bases in the middle.

The chain joins TRBV5-1 to TRBJ1-2; 7 bases agree with TRBD1. This CDR3 region has 17 residues. V lost 4 bases and J lost 0; bases outside the gene matches: 12. Germline CDR1 reads SGHRS; CDR2 reads YFSETQ. CDR3 sequence (DNA): TGCGCCAGCAGCCCAAGACAGGGTTTAGGTGCTAACTATGGCTACACCTTC. Its protein product is CASSPRQGLGANYGYTF.

The chain combines TRBV19 with TRBJ1-1; possible D gene TRBD1, 6 bases. Trimming shortened V by 5 bases and J by 4 bases, and 20 bases separated the two germline ends. The CDR3 is made up of 16 amino acids. From germline, CDR1 is LNHDA and CDR2 SQIVND (reference sequence). CDR3 DNA: TGTGCCAGTAGTTCCCCGGGGGGGGCTAGGGGCACTGAAGCTTTCTTT. Translating it yields CASSSPGGARGTEAFF.